Listed here is a single T cell receptor (beta chain). Its antigen is still unknown. The sample originates from a study of graft-versus-host responses after intestinal transplantation. Overall study: All recipients were given anti-thymocyte globulin induction, and tacrolimus and steroids were then administered for around three years. Study results and caveats: Recipient marrow harbored GvH clones, some of which surfaced first in ileum or blood. High graft-versus-host to host-versus-graft clonal ratios were seen in allografts of patients with graft-donor T cell macrochimerism. HvG clone declines early post-transplant were associated with peak circulating GvH levels.

Method: immunoSEQ multiplex PCR; TCRdb's copy keeps in-frame clones and lacks some. Of some 8,000 clones listed, around 97% are singletons. Germline loops: CDR1 MDHEN, CDR2 SYDVKM. Trimming pared 4 bases from V and 4 bases from J, leaving 17 bases between. The CDR3 is 16 residues long. This chain connects TRBV28 to TRBJ1-5; D is unclear. The receptor comes from a human patient who received an intestinal transplant, so some T cells may come from the graft donor. This material consisted of PBMCs, taken 23 days after intestinal transplant. DNA for the CDR3: TGTGCCAGCAGTTCCCCGGGAGGCCATATAAATCAGCCCCAGCATTTT. It codes for CASSSPGGHINQPQHF.